A selection of T cell receptor beta chains follows, all from one sample in a study of blood T cell repertoires in COVID-19. Clones were read by immunoSEQ multiplex PCR, and TCRdb kept only the in-frame ones, dropping some. The profile shows under 70,000 clones, more than 70% of them singletons. Sequenced material: PBMCs or T cells enriched from blood (not recorded which). These receptors originate from a woman in her forties who had recovered from COVID-19. Both conserved end residues are part of each CDR3. The D gene is left open where the match is weak. Clone size is not always given. Where it is, it says once, few, many or a class for expanded clones.

CDR3aa | CDR3nt | abundance | v_gene | d_gene | j_gene
CASSFAGGSGANVLTF | TGCGCCAGCAGTTTCGCCGGGGGCTCTGGGGCCAACGTCCTGACTTTC | NA | TRBV5-1 | NA | TRBJ2-6
CASRKGSNTGELFF | TGTGCCAGCCGGAAGGGGTCGAACACCGGGGAGCTGTTTTTT | NA | TRBV6-5 | NA | TRBJ2-2
CASSLGEQGTVNYGYTF | TGTGCCAGCAGCTTGGGGGAACAGGGAACTGTTAACTATGGCTACACCTTC | NA | TRBV5-5 | NA | TRBJ1-2
CASSFGALVSYEQYF | TGTGCCAGCAGTTTTGGGGCCCTCGTCTCCTACGAGCAGTACTTC | NA | TRBV27 | NA | TRBJ2-7
CASSSPGGITEQFF | TGTGCCAGCAGCTCCCCCGGGGGGATCACTGAGCAGTTCTTC | once | TRBV5-5 | TRBD2 | TRBJ2-1
CASSYGTGQGYNEQFF | TGTGCCAGCAGTTACGGAACGGGACAGGGTTACAATGAGCAGTTCTTC | NA | TRBV6-2/TRBV6-3 | TRBD1 | TRBJ2-1
CASSLTGTGGQETQYF | TGTGCCAGCAGCCTAACCGGGACAGGGGGTCAAGAGACCCAGTACTTC | NA | TRBV11-1 | TRBD1 | TRBJ2-5
CASSEWRGRLDSPLHF | TGCGCCAGCAGTGAGTGGCGGGGGCGGCTGGATTCACCCCTCCACTTT | NA | TRBV10-2 | NA | TRBJ1-6
CASNLNLGSTEAFF | TGTGCCAGCAATTTAAACCTGGGGAGCACTGAAGCTTTCTTT | once | TRBV27 | NA | TRBJ1-1
CASSLRGGVTEAFF | TGTGCCAGCAGTTTACGGGGGGGTGTCACTGAAGCTTTCTTT | NA | TRBV27 | NA | TRBJ1-1
CASRTRWNQPQHF | TGTGCCAGTAGGACACGATGGAATCAGCCCCAGCATTTT | few | TRBV19 | NA | TRBJ1-5
CASSFQEPFSGNEQFF | TGTGCCAGCAGTTTTCAGGAGCCTTTCTCGGGGAATGAGCAGTTCTTC | NA | TRBV27 | NA | TRBJ2-1
CATSDPQPPGTSGVYNEQFF | TGTGCCACCAGTGACCCTCAACCACCCGGGACTAGCGGGGTCTACAATGAGCAGTTCTTC | NA | TRBV24-1 | TRBD2 | TRBJ2-1
CASTNLRGNEQYF | TGTGCCAGCACTAACCTCAGGGGCAACGAGCAGTACTTC | NA | TRBV7-9 | NA | TRBJ2-7
CASSTQGDEQFF | TGTGCCAGCAGCACCCAGGGCGATGAGCAGTTCTTC | NA | TRBV13 | NA | TRBJ2-1
CASSERFLAGTDTQYF | TGCGCCAGCAGTGAGCGGTTTCTAGCGGGCACAGATACGCAGTATTTT | NA | TRBV10-2 | TRBD2 | TRBJ2-3
CSGELGAGELFF | TGCAGCGGGGAACTGGGAGCCGGGGAGCTGTTTTTT | NA | TRBV29-1 | NA | TRBJ2-2
CASSFGQGGQPQHF | TGTGCCAGCAGTTTCGGACAGGGAGGTCAGCCCCAGCATTTT | NA | TRBV27 | TRBD1 | TRBJ1-5
CASSIGQLTGRNEQYF | TGTGCCAGTAGTATAGGACAACTGACAGGGCGAAACGAGCAGTACTTC | NA | TRBV19 | TRBD1 | TRBJ2-7
CASSQTVGDYGYTF | TGTGCCAGCAGCCAAACGGTCGGGGACTATGGCTACACCTTC | NA | TRBV3-1/TRBV3-2 | NA | TRBJ1-2
CASSPPTSGDTDTQYF | TGTGCCAGCAGCCCACCGACTAGCGGGGACACAGATACGCAGTATTTT | NA | TRBV5-4 | TRBD2 | TRBJ2-3
CASSTTGVTDTQYF | TGTGCCAGCTCCACGACAGGGGTCACAGATACGCAGTATTTT | NA | TRBV18 | TRBD1 | TRBJ2-3
CASSPPGNYGYTF | TGTGCCAGCTCACCACCCGGGAACTATGGCTACACCTTC | NA | TRBV18 | NA | TRBJ1-2
CASSGLGTEAFF | TGCGCCAGCAGTGGACTGGGCACTGAAGCTTTCTTT | NA | TRBV10-1 | NA | TRBJ1-1
CASSRTASTDTQYF | TGTGCCAGCAGCCGGACAGCTAGCACAGATACGCAGTATTTT | NA | TRBV5-5 | NA | TRBJ2-3
CASSPSRTGFTGELFF | TGTGCCAGCAGCCCTTCCCGGACAGGGTTTACCGGGGAGCTGTTTTTT | NA | TRBV7-6 | TRBD1 | TRBJ2-2
CASSVAGLNEQFF | TGCGCCAGCAGTGTGGCGGGACTCAATGAGCAGTTCTTC | NA | TRBV10-2 | NA | TRBJ2-1
CSVDGTGGYEQYF | TGCAGCGTCGACGGGACAGGGGGCTACGAGCAGTACTTC | few | TRBV29-1 | TRBD1 | TRBJ2-7
CASSLLDRMAFF | TGTGCCAGCAGCCTGCTTGACAGAATGGCTTTCTTT | NA | TRBV28 | NA | TRBJ1-1
CASRASGYAEAFF | TGTGCCAGCAGAGCCAGCGGATATGCTGAAGCTTTCTTT | NA | TRBV12-3/TRBV12-4 | NA | TRBJ1-1
CASSFGTEAFF | TGTGCCAGCAGTTTCGGCACTGAAGCTTTCTTT | NA | TRBV7-8 | NA | TRBJ1-1
CASSYGADSAYGYTF | TGTGCCAGCAGTTACGGCGCGGACAGCGCTTATGGCTACACCTTC | NA | TRBV6-6 | NA | TRBJ1-2
CALSLKGQGYLGEQYF | TGTGCCCTCAGCCTTAAGGGGCAGGGGTATCTTGGCGAGCAGTACTTC | NA | TRBV2 | NA | TRBJ2-7
CASSDSRGGYNEQFF | TGTGCCAGCAGTGACTCGCGGGGGGGCTACAATGAGCAGTTCTTC | few | TRBV6-4 | TRBD2 | TRBJ2-1
CASRPGQGNHEQYF | TGTGCCAGCAGACCGGGACAGGGGAACCACGAGCAGTACTTC | NA | TRBV6-4 | TRBD1 | TRBJ2-7
CASSMATGGGLAEAFF | TGTGCCAGTAGTATGGCAACAGGGGGCGGGCTAGCTGAAGCTTTCTTT | NA | TRBV19 | TRBD1 | TRBJ1-1
CASSTEPGLAGSLAKNIQYF | TGTGCCAGTAGTACGGAACCGGGACTAGCGGGGAGTCTAGCCAAAAACATTCAGTACTTC | once | TRBV19 | TRBD2 | TRBJ2-4
CASSESGLVTQFF | TGCGCCAGCAGTGAGTCGGGACTCGTGACGCAGTTCTTC | NA | TRBV10-1 | NA | TRBJ2-1
CASSLTGGSGDRNYGYTF | TGTGCCAGCAGCTTAACAGGTGGGAGTGGAGACAGGAACTATGGCTACACCTTC | NA | TRBV7-3 | NA | TRBJ1-2
CASSQEHRDYGYTF | TGTGCCAGCAGCCAAGAACACAGAGACTATGGCTACACCTTC | once | TRBV4-2 | NA | TRBJ1-2
CASSLAAGLGTGELFF | TGTGCCAGCAGCTTAGCGGCGGGTCTCGGCACCGGGGAGCTGTTTTTT | NA | TRBV7-9 | NA | TRBJ2-2
CASGRTTGTEAFF | TGTGCTAGTGGCAGAACGACGGGAACTGAAGCTTTCTTT | NA | TRBV12-5 | NA | TRBJ1-1
CASSLRQGSEAFF | TGTGCCAGCAGCCTTCGACAGGGATCTGAAGCTTTCTTT | NA | TRBV7-9 | TRBD1 | TRBJ1-1
CASSPDRSTDTQYF | TGCGCCAGCAGCCCTGACAGAAGCACAGATACGCAGTATTTT | NA | TRBV5-1 | NA | TRBJ2-3
CASRKAGLAGTGELFF | TGTGCCAGCAGAAAAGCTGGGCTAGCGGGGACCGGGGAGCTGTTTTTT | NA | TRBV7-3 | TRBD2 | TRBJ2-2
CASSRYGYRGYTF | TGTGCCAGCAGCAGGTACGGGTATCGTGGCTACACCTTC | NA | TRBV7-6 | NA | TRBJ1-2
CASSGTGFRGKDEQYF | TGTGCCAGTAGTGGGACAGGGTTCCGTGGTAAGGACGAGCAGTACTTC | NA | TRBV19 | TRBD1 | TRBJ2-7
CASSLGDRDQETQYF | TGTGCCAGCAGCTTAGGGGACAGGGATCAAGAGACCCAGTACTTC | NA | TRBV13 | TRBD1 | TRBJ2-5
CASSRLGTGTYEQYF | TGTGCCAGCAGTCGATTGGGGACAGGGACCTACGAGCAGTACTTC | few | TRBV27 | TRBD1 | TRBJ2-7
CASSAVRTYNTEAFF | TGTGCCAGCAGCGCGGTGCGGACATATAACACTGAAGCTTTCTTT | NA | TRBV7-2 | NA | TRBJ1-1
CASSLEAASGGRLAADTQYF | TGTGCCAGCAGCTTGGAGGCGGCTAGCGGGGGGCGGTTGGCGGCAGATACGCAGTATTTT | few | TRBV5-5 | TRBD2 | TRBJ2-3